These 17 T cell receptor beta chains came from one sample sequenced in a study of blood T cell repertoires in COVID-19. Generated by immunoSEQ multiplex PCR, the TCRdb table keeps only in-frame clones and is missing some. The repertoire holds 25,000 to 30,000 clones, with roughly 82% as singletons. Material: peripheral blood. The source is a man older than 75 with active or convalescent COVID-19.

The rearrangement links TRBV28 to TRBJ2-5, with D tentatively TRBD1 (5 bases). V lost 5 bases and J 6 bases, leaving 22 bases between the germline ends. This CDR3 is 16 amino acids long. CDR1 MDHEN and CDR2 SYDVKM come from the germline V gene. DNA of the CDR3: TGTGCCAGCAGTCTCACCCCACTACTCAGGGCAAAGACCCAGTACTTC. As protein: CASSLTPLLRAKTQYF.

This chain links TRBV5-1 with TRBJ2-3; D is possibly TRBD1 (6 bases). From germline, CDR1 is SGHRS and CDR2 YFSETQ. The CDR3 loop spans 14 amino acids. V lost 4 bases, J lost 2 bases, and 11 bases lay in between. CDR3 in DNA: TGCGCCAGCAGCCAGGGACACGACACAGATACGCAGTATTTT. Its translation: CASSQGHDTDTQYF.

The chain is built from TRBV28 and TRBJ1-1; TRBD1 aligns across 11 bases. The CDR3 runs to 15 residues. Germline values: CDR1 MDHEN, CDR2 SYDVKM. Trimming cost V 10 bases and J 4 bases; bases outside gene matches: 11. CDR3 nucleotides: TGTGCCACTACGGACAGGGGGCGAGGGATCACTGAAGCTTTCTTT. This translates into CATTDRGRGITEAFF.

The chain links TRBV5-1 to TRBJ1-1; weak D call: TRBD1 (6 bases). The CDR3 contains 15 residues. The V end was cut by 0 bases, the J end by 5 bases, with 14 bases between. Germline V gene sequence: CDR1 SGHRS, CDR2 YFSETQ. CDR3 coding DNA: TGCGCCAGCAGCTTGGCGGGGGGCTTGGGAACTGAAGCTTTCTTT. It is translated as CASSLAGGLGTEAFF. The full variable domain, completed using reference TRBV5-1 and TRBJ1-1, is KAGVTQTPRYLIKTRGQQVTLSCSPISGHRSVSWYQQTPGQGLQFLFEYFSETQRNKGNFPGRFSGRQFSNSRSEMNVSTLELGDSALYLCASSLAGGLGTEAFFGQGTRLTVV.

The V gene is TRBV2, the J gene TRBJ1-3; no reliable D call. V shed 8 bases and J shed 3 bases, with 11 bases lying between them. CDR3 size: 13 residues. CDR1 and CDR2 from the germline V gene are SNHLY and FYNNEI. The CDR3 is CASQRGYGNTIYF. Here the CDR3 DNA reads TGTGCCAGCCAGAGAGGGTATGGAAACACCATATATTTT.

V usage is TRBV21-1 and J usage is TRBJ2-7; the D call in the table, TRBD2, was not verified against the DNA. TRBV21-1 is marked as a pseudogene. This CDR3 has 14 residues. This chain's CDR3 is CAEPGLAGSYEQYF. As DNA, the CDR3 is TGTGCCGAACCAGGACTAGCGGGATCCTACGAGCAGTACTTC.

The chain is built from TRBV6-4 and TRBJ2-2; perhaps TRBD2 as D (6 bases). V was cut by 6 bases and J by 1 base, with 15 bases left in between. CDR3 length: 16 residues. Germline V gene data show CDR1 as MRHNA and CDR2 as SNTAGT. The CDR3 loop is CASSPAGMVNTGELFF. CDR3 DNA: TGTGCCAGCAGCCCCGCGGGAATGGTGAACACCGGGGAGCTGTTTTTT.

The V gene is TRBV6-6, the J gene TRBJ1-2; D perhaps matches TRBD1 (6 bases). V gave up 4 bases and J gave up 4 bases, with 13 bases separating them. The V gene's germline CDR1 is MNHNY and CDR2 SVGAGI (reference sequence). This CDR3 spans 14 amino acids. The CDR3 coding sequence is TGTGCCAGCAGTTCCCAGAGGGGGACCTATGGCTACACCTTC. Translating it yields CASSSQRGTYGYTF.

V is TRBV2 and J is TRBJ2-5, with a tentative D call TRBD1 (6 bases). This CDR3 contains 14 residues. Deletions cut 10 bases from V and 2 bases from J, with 17 bases between. Germline V lookup: CDR1 SNHLY, CDR2 FYNNEI. CDR3 DNA sequence: TGTGCCACCCAACCCAGGGGTCGTCAAGAGACCCAGTACTTC. It encodes CATQPRGRQETQYF.

The V gene is TRBV6-1, the J gene TRBJ1-5, with D possibly TRBD1 on 5 matching bases. V lost 0 bases and J lost 3, with 12 bases in between. This CDR3 is built from 16 residues. Germline CDR1 reads MNHNS; CDR2 reads SASEGT. This CDR3 reads CASSEADSLFNQPQHF. CDR3 bases: TGTGCCAGCAGTGAAGCTGACAGTCTTTTCAATCAGCCCCAGCATTTT.

J is TRBJ2-1 and V is TRBV6-5; 10 positions agree with TRBD2. Germline V gene data show CDR1 as MNHEY and CDR2 as SVGAGI. Unmatched junction bases numbered 6, after V lost 0 bases and J lost 10 bases. The CDR3 runs 15 residues. The CDR3 protein is CASSYSKRGGREQFF. The CDR3 region has the DNA TGTGCCAGCAGTTACTCTAAGCGGGGGGGCCGAGAGCAGTTCTTC.

CDR3 coding DNA: TGTGCCAGCAGTGATAGTGATGGGAGAAGGAGTTGGAGAGACTATGGCTACACCTTC. Its translation is CASSDSDGRRSWRDYGYTF. This chain connects TRBV6-1 to TRBJ1-2; D unclear. Looked up from germline, CDR1 is MNHNS and CDR2 is SASEGT. CDR3 length: 19 residues. The V end lost 3 bases, the J end lost 3 bases, and 26 bases lay between the germline ends.

This clone was counted only a few times. The chain links TRBV12-3 or TRBV12-4 to TRBJ2-2; tentative D call: TRBD1 (6 bases). This CDR3 contains 12 residues. The ends were cut back, 6 bases at V and 7 bases at J, with 9 bases in the middle. The CDR3 DNA sequence: TGTGCCAGCAGCAGGGGTGTCGGGGAGCTGTTTTTT. Amino acid sequence: CASSRGVGELFF.

V gene TRBV5-1 combines with J gene TRBJ2-5; 9 nucleotides align to TRBD2. Germline V CDR1 and CDR2: SGHRS, YFSETQ. V dropped 2 bases and J dropped 4; count of bases not matched to a gene: 9. The CDR3 length is 16 residues. DNA of the CDR3: TGCGCCAGCAGCTTTGGGACTAGCTCCTCCGTAGAGACCCAGTACTTC. Protein product: CASSFGTSSSVETQYF.

This clone was observed a handful of times. Other DNA variants within this sample encode the same CDR3. V usage is TRBV5-1 and J usage is TRBJ2-1; D is unresolved. CDR1 SGHRS and CDR2 YFSETQ come from the germline V gene. V lost 1 base and J 5 bases, leaving 4 bases between the germline ends. CDR3 length equals 12 residues. The CDR3 DNA sequence: TGCGCCAGCAGCTTGATAGACAATGAGCAGTTCTTC. It is translated as CASSLIDNEQFF.

The V and J genes are TRBV9 and TRBJ2-1; possible D gene TRBD2, 6 bases. The V end was cut by 3 bases, the J end by 1 base, with 14 bases between. CDR1 is SGDLS, CDR2 YYNGEE, per germline. This CDR3 comprises 16 residues. CDR3 amino acids: CASSANPGVSYNEQFF. As DNA, the CDR3 is TGTGCCAGCAGCGCCAACCCGGGGGTATCCTACAATGAGCAGTTCTTC.

CDR3 nucleotides: TGTGCCAGCAGTTACATCGGGGGGTTACGTTACGAGCAGTACTTC. Its translation: CASSYIGGLRYEQYF. This chain links TRBV6-6 with TRBJ2-7; TRBD2 aligns across 7 bases. The CDR3 extends over 15 amino acids. Trimming took 2 bases from V and 4 from J; bases not matched to a gene: 8. The germline gives CDR1 MNHNY, CDR2 SVGAGI (reference sequence).